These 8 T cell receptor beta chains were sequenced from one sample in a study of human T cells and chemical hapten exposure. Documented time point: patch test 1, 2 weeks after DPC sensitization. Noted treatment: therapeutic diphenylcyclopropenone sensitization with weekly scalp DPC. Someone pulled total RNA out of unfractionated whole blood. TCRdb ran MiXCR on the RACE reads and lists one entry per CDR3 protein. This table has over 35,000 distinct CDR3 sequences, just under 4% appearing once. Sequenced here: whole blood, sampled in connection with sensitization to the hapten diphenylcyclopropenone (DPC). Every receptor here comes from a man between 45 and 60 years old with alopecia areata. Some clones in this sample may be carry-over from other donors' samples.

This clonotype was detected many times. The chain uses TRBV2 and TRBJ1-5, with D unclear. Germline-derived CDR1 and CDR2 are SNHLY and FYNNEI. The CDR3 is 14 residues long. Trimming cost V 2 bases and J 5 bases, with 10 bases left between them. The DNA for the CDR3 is TGTGCCAGCAGTGAACAGAGGTCCTATCAGCCCCAGCATTTT. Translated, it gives CASSEQRSYQPQHF.

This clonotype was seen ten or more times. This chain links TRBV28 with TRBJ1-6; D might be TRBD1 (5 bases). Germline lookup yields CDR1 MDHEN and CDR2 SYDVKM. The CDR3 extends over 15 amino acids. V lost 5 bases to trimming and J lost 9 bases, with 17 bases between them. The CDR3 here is CASSTVQGRGSPLHF. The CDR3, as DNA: TGTGCCAGCAGTACCGTGCAGGGACGAGGTTCACCCCTCCACTTT.

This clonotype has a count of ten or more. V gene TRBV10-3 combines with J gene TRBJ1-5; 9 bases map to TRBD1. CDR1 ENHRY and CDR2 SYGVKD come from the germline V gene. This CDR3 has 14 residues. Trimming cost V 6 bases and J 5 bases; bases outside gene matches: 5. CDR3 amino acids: CAIRGTGTDQPQHF. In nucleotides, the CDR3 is TGTGCCATCAGGGGGACAGGGACGGATCAGCCCCAGCATTTT.

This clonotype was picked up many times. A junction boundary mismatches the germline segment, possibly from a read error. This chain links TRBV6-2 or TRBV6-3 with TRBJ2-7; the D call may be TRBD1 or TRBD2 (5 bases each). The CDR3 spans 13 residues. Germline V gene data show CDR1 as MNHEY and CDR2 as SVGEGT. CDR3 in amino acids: CASSYGSRGRPFF. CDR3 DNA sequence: TGTGCCAGCAGTTACGGTAGCCGGGGCCGGCCGTTCTTC.

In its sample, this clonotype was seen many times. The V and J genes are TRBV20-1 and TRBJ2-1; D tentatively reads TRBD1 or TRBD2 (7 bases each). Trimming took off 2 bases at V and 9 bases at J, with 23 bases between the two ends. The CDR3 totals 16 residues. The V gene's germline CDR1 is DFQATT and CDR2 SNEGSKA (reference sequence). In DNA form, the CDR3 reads TGCAGTGCTAGACGGGACAGAAGCGGGACCCCAACTGAGCAGTTCTTC. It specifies CSARRDRSGTPTEQFF.

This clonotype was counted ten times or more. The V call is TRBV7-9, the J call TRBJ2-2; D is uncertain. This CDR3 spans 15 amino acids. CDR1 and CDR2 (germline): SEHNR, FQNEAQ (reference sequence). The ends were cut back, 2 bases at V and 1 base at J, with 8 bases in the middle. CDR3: CASSLRGKNTGELFF. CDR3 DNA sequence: TGTGCCAGCAGCTTAAGAGGCAAGAACACCGGGGAGCTGTTTTTT.

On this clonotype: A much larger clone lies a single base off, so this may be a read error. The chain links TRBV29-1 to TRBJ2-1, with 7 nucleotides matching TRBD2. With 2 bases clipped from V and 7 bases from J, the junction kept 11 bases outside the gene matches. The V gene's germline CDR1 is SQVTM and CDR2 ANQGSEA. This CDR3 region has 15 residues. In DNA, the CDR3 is TGCAGCGTTGAATCTGGCGGGAGTATGTTAAATGAGCAGTTCTTC. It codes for CSVESGGSMLNEQFF.

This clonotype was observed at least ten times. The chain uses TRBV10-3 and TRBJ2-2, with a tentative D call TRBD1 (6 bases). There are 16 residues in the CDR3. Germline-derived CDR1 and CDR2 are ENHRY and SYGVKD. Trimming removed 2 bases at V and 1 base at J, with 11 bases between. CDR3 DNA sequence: TGTGCCATCAGTGAGCCCGGGACAAAGAACACCGGGGAGCTGTTTTTT. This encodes CAISEPGTKNTGELFF.